This TCR beta chain was observed in a study of T cells in Graves' hyperthyroidism and ophthalmopathy (dated by TCRdb to 2018 to 2020). General notes on the study: Peripheral blood was collected at initial diagnosis, before any treatment. An independent validation cohort of under 20 hyperthyroidism patients and about 16 patients who later progressed to ophthalmopathy tested prospective prediction of ophthalmopathy. Following sampling, methimazole starting at 30 mg daily was given to hyperthyroidism patients, and high-dose intravenous methylprednisolone was given to ophthalmopathy patients. The study also compared thyroid tissue and blood T-cell repertoires from over 5 Graves' hyperthyroidism patients. To identify distinguishing TCR V-J signatures, a discovery cohort of about 95 patients was used, comprising fewer than 45 with Graves' ophthalmopathy and around 60 with stable Graves' hyperthyroidism. The 95 to 100 discovery patients were randomly divided into training and test sets at a 7:3 ratio. TCR Vbeta CDR3 sequencing of 130 to 150 peripheral blood samples (fewer than 45 ophthalmopathy, over 70 hyperthyroidism and approximately 17 progressor patients) is reported in the paper. The research as a whole found: Sample size was not statistically predetermined, and blinding of investigators to group allocation was not performed. In cross-validation, a model built on a 13 V-J signature told ophthalmopathy apart from stable hyperthyroidism with just under 90% sensitivity and around 84% specificity, and in testing the same model reached 80%/75%. In validation, the model predicted progression to ophthalmopathy with 60% to 71% sensitivity and around 72% specificity, a median of approximately 6.5 months before onset. Most expanded thyroid clonotypes (frequency above 0.001) were also detected in blood, suggesting blood repertoires may reflect thyroid immune responses.

Stable Graves' hyperthyroidism was defined as no progression to ophthalmopathy during 18 months of follow-up. Hyperthyroidism patients were aged 18 to 65 years and newly diagnosed, with disease duration of less than 2 months. Any patient with an uncontrolled infection, another autoimmune disease, pregnancy or lactation was excluded. Diagnoses were based on clinical symptoms, serum thyroxine and TRAb, thyroid ultrasound and orbital computed tomography. Ficoll-Paque density gradient centrifugation was used to isolate PBMCs from around 10 ml of fresh peripheral blood. Total RNA was extracted using Trizol reagent, and RNA quality was assessed on an Agilent 2100 Bioanalyzer. V is cut back by 2 bases and J by 8 bases, with 5 bases in the junction unmatched. The CDR3 goes from the cysteine to the phenylalanine over 13 residues. Only CDR3 DNA remains: 39 bases, in frame from the first base. From the germline V gene, CDR1 is MNHEY and CDR2 is SVGAGI.

This clonotype was picked up many times. It lacks a known antigen. Per-base quality was not reported, and no clone a single base away is much larger than it. Amplification of TCR beta CDR3 regions was carried out from RNA transcripts. The TCR CDR3 was subjected to a first round of RT-PCR using the HTBI primer set and the Qiagen OneStep RT-PCR kit. The libraries were constructed in a second round of multiplex PCR and then size-selected and purified. The libraries were sequenced on an Illumina HiSeq2000 using paired-end 100 bp reads. As for how the authors treated the data: SOAPnuke was used to process the raw data, removing reads that contained adapters or uncalled bases, had a mean Phred below 15, or lacked an exact match to the constant primer or identifier. COPE v1.2.5 was used to merge the high-quality paired reads, and each unique nucleotide sequence was defined as a clonotype. MiTCR v1.1 was used to align the clonotypes against IMGT TRBV, TRBD and TRBJ reference segments. The analysis was restricted to V-J combinations with a frequency above 0.0001, which together covered 99% to 99.2% of the repertoires. A TCS score was defined as the ratio between F50 (clonal expansion) and ExV (chaos), using BLOSUM62-based TCRdist between CDR3 peptides within each V-J. Welch's t-statistics and random forest reduced around 520 V-J features to 10 to 15, which were used in a naive Bayes classifier (R e1071). TCRdb reran the public reads through fastp at Q25 and MiXCR, keeping productive beta chains. Here each entry gathers all rows of one CDR3 protein and keeps the most common genes and DNA. Clone size and V and J calls follow TCRdb, not the original study. This sample is represented by fewer than 900,000 distinct CDR3 sequences; 16% of them were singletons. The ten largest clonotypes hold approximately 8.4% of the sample.

The rearrangement combines TRBV6-5 with TRBJ1-2, and 7 junctional nucleotides match TRBD1. This sequence was found in a man aged 18 to 30 with Graves' hyperthyroidism. Source material: blood. The nucleotide sequence is TGTGCCAGCAGTTACCCGCAAGGGGGCGGCTACACCTTC. This codes for CASSYPQGGGYTF.